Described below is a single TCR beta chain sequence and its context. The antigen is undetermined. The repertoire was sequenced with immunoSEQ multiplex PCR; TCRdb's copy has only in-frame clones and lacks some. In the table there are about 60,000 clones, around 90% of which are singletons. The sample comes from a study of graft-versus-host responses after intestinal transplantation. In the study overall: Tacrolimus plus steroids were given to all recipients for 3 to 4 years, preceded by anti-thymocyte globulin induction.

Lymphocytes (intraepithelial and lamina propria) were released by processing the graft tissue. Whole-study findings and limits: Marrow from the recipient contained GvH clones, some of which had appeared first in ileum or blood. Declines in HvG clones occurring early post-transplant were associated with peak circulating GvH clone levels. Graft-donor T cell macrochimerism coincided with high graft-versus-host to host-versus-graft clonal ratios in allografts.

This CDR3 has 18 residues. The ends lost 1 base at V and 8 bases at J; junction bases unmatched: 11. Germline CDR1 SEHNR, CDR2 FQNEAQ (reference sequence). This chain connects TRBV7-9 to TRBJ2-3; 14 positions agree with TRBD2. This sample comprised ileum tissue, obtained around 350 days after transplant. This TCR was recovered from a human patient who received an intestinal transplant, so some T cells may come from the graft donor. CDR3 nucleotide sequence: TGTGCCAGCAGCTTAGACTTTTCGGGACTAGCGGGAGTAGGTACGCAGTATTTT. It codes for CASSLDFSGLAGVGTQYF.